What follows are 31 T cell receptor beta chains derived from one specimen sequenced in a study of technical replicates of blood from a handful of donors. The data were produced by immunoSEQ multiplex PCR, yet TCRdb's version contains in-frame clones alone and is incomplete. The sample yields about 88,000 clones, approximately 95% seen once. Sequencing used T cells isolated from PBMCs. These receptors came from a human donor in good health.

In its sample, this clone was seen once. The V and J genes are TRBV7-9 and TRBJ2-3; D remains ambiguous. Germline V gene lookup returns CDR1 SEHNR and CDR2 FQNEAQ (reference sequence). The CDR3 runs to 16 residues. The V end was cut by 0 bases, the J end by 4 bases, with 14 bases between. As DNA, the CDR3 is TGTGCCAGCAGCTTAGCGGGCCCTAACCGCCCAGATACGCAGTATTTT. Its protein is CASSLAGPNRPDTQYF.

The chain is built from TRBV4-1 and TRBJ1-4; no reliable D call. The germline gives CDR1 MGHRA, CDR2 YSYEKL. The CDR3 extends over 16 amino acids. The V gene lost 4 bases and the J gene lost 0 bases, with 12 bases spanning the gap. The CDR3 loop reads CASSPREVATNEKLFF. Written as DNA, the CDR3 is TGCGCCAGCAGCCCCCGGGAGGTAGCAACTAATGAAAAACTGTTTTTT.

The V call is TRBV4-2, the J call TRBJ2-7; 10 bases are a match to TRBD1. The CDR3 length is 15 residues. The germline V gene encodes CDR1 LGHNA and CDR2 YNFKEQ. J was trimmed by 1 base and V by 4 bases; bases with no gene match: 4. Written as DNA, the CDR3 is TGTGCCAGCAGCCGACCGGGACAGGGGTCCTACGAGCAGTACTTC. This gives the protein CASSRPGQGSYEQYF.

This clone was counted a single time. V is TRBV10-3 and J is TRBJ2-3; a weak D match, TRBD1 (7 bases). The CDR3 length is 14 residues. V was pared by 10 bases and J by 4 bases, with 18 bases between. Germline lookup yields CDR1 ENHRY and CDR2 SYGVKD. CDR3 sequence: CATLSRGDSDTQYF. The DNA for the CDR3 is TGTGCCACCCTCTCCAGGGGGGACTCAGATACGCAGTATTTT.

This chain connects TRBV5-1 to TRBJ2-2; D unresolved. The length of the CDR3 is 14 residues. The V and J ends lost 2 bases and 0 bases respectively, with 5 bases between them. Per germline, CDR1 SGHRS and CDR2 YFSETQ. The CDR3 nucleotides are TGCGCCAGCAGCTTCACGGCGAACACCGGGGAGCTGTTTTTT. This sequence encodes CASSFTANTGELFF.

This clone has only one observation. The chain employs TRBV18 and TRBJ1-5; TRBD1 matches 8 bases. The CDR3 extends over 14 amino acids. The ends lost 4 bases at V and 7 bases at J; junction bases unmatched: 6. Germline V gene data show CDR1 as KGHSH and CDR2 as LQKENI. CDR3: CASSQGQGIQPQHF. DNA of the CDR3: TGTGCCAGCTCACAAGGACAGGGAATACAGCCCCAGCATTTT.

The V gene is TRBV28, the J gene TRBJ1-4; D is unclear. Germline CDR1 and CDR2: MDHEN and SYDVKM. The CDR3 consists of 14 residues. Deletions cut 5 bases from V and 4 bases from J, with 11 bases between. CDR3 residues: CASSLRDYNEKLFF. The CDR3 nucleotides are TGTGCCAGCAGTCTGAGGGATTATAATGAAAAACTGTTTTTT.

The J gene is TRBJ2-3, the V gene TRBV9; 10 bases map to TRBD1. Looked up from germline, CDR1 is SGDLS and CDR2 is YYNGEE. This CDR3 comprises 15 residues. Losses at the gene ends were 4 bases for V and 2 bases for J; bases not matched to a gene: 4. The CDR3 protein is CASSTGQGYTDTQYF. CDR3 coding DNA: TGTGCCAGCAGCACGGGACAGGGGTACACAGATACGCAGTATTTT.

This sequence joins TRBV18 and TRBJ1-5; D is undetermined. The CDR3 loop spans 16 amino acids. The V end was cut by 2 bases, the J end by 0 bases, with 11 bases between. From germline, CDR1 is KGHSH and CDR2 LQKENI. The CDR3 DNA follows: TGTGCCAGCTCACCAGGGTGGAGGTATAGCAATCAGCCCCAGCATTTT. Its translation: CASSPGWRYSNQPQHF. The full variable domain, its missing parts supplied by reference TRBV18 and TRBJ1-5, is NAGVMQNPRHLVRRRGQEARLRCSPMKGHSHVYWYRQLPEEGLKFMVYLQKENIIDESGMPKERFSAEFPKEGPSILRIQQVVRGDSAAYFCASSPGWRYSNQPQHFGDGTRLSIL.

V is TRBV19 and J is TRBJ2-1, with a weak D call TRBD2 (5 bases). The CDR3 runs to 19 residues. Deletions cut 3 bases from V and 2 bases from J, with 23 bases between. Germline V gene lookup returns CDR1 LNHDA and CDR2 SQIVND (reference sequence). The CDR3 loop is CASSIDSAITSVAYNEQFF. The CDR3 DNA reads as TGTGCCAGTAGTATCGACTCCGCAATCACTAGTGTCGCCTACAATGAGCAGTTCTTC.

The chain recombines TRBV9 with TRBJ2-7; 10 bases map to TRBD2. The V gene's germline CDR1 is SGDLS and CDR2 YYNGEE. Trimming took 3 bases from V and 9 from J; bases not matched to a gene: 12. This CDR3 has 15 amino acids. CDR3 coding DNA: TGTGCCAGCAGCGCTAGCGGGAGACCTTCCGATAGGCAGTACTTC. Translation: CASSASGRPSDRQYF.

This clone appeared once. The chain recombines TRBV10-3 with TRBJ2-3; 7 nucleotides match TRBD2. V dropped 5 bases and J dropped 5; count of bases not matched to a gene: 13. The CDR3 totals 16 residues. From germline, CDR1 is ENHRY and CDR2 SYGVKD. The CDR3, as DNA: TGTGCCATCAGTTACGTAAAAGCGGGAAATGGAGATACGCAGTATTTT. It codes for CAISYVKAGNGDTQYF.

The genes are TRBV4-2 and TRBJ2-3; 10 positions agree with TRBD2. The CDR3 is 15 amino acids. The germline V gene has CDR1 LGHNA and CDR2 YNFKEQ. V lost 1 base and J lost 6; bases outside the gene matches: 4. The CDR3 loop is CASSQGSGRVDTQYF. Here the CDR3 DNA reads TGTGCCAGCAGCCAAGGCAGCGGGAGGGTGGATACGCAGTATTTT.

CDR3 sequence reads: CASSVVISGANVLTF. The CDR3 DNA reads TGTGCCAGCAGCGTAGTAATCTCTGGGGCCAACGTCCTGACTTTC. The V call is TRBV9, the J call TRBJ2-6; D ambiguous. The V end was cut by 0 bases, the J end by 0 bases, with 4 bases between. The germline CDR1 and CDR2 sequences are SGDLS and YYNGEE. The CDR3 spans 15 residues.

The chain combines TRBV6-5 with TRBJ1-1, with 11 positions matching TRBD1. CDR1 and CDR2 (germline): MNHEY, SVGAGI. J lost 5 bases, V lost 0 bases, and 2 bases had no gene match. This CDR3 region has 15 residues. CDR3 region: CASSYSGTGGTEAFF. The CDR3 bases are TGTGCCAGCAGTTACTCCGGGACAGGGGGAACTGAAGCTTTCTTT.

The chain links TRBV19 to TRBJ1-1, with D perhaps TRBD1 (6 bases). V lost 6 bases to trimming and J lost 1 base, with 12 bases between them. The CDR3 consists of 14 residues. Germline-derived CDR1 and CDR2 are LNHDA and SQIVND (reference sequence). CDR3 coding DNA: TGTGCCAGTAGCGTGACAGGCCAGAACACTGAAGCTTTCTTT. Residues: CASSVTGQNTEAFF.

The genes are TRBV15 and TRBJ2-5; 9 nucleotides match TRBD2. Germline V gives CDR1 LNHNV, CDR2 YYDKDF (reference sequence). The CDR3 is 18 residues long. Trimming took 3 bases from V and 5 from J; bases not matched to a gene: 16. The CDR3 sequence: CATSSPILPSGARETQYF. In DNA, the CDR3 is TGTGCCACCAGCAGTCCCATTTTACCTAGCGGGGCCCGGGAGACCCAGTACTTC.

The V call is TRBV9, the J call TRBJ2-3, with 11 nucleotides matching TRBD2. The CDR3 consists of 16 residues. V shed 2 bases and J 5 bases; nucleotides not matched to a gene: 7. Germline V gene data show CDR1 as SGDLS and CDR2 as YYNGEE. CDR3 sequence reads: CASSVSLAGAIDTQYF. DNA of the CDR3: TGTGCCAGCAGCGTGTCACTAGCGGGAGCAATAGATACGCAGTATTTT.

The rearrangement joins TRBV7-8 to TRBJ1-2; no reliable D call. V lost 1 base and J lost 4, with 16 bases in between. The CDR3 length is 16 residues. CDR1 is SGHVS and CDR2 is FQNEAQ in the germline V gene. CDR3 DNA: TGTGCCAGCAGCTTAGATCTAGCCGGCAGCGGCTATGGCTACACCTTC. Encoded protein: CASSLDLAGSGYGYTF.

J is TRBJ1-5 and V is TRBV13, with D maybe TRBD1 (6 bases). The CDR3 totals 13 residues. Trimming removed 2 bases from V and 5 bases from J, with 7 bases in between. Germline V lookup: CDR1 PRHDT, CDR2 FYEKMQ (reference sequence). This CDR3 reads CASSLTGYQPQHF. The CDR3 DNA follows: TGTGCCAGCAGCTTAACAGGGTATCAGCCCCAGCATTTT.

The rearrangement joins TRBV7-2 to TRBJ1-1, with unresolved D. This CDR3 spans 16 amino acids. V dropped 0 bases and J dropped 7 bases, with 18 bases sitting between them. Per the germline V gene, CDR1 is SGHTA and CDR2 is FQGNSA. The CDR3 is CASSLAPPGEGFEAFF. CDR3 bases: TGTGCCAGCAGCTTAGCGCCCCCGGGAGAGGGATTTGAAGCTTTCTTT.

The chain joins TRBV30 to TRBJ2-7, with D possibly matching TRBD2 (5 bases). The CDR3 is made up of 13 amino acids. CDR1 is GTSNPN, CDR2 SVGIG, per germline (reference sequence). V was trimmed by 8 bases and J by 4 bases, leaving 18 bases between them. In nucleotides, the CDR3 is TGTGCCCTGGAGGAGGAGCTATCTTACGAGCAGTACTTC. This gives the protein CALEEELSYEQYF.

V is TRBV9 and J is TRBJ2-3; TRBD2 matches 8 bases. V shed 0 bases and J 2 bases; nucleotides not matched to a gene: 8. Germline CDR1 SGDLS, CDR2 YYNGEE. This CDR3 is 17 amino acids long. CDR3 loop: CASSVALAGGNTDTQYF. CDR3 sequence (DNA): TGTGCCAGCAGCGTAGCCTTGGCGGGAGGTAACACAGATACGCAGTATTTT.

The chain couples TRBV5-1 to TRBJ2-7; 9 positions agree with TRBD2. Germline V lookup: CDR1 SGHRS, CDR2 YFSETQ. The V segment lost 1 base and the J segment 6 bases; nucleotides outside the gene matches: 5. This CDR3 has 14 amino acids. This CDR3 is CASSLLGLATEQYF. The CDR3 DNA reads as TGCGCCAGCAGCTTGTTAGGACTAGCGACCGAGCAGTACTTC.

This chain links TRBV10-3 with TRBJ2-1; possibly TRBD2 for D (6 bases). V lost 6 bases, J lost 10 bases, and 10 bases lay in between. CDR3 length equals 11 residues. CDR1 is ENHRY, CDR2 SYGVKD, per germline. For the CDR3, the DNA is TGTGCCATCAGGGGGGGATTGGAGCAGTTCTTC. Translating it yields CAIRGGLEQFF.

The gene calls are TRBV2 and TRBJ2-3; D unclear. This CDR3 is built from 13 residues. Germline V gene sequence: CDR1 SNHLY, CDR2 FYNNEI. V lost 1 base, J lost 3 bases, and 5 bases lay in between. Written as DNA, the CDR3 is TGTGCCAGCAGTGAAGGTATGACAGATACGCAGTATTTT. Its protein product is CASSEGMTDTQYF.

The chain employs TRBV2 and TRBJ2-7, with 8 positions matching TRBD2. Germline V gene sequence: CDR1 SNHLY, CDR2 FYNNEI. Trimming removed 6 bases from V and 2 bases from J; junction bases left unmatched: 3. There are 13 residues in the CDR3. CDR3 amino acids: CASRLAETYEQYF. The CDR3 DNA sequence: TGTGCCAGCAGACTAGCGGAGACCTACGAGCAGTACTTC.

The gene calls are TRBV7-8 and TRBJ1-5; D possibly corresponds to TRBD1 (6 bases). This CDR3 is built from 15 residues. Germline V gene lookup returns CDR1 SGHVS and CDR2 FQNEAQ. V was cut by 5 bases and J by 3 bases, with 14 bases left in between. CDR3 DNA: TGTGCCAGCAGCGCCCTCAGGGGCGTCAATCAGCCCCAGCATTTT. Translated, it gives CASSALRGVNQPQHF. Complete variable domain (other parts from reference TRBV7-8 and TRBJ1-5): GAGVSQSPRYKVAKRGQDVALRCDPISGHVSLFWYQQALGQGPEFLTYFQNEAQLDKSGLPSDRFFAERPEGSVSTLKIQRTQQEDSAVYLCASSALRGVNQPQHFGDGTRLSIL.

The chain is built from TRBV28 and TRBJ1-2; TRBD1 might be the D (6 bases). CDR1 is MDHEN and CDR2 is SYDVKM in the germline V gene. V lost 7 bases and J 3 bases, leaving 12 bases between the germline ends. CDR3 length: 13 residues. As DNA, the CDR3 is TGTGCCAGCACCTATGGGACATACTATGGCTACACCTTC. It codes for CASTYGTYYGYTF.

The chain's CDR3 is CASSLGTSGRASGELFF. CDR3 sequence (DNA): TGTGCCAGCAGCCTCGGGACTAGCGGGAGGGCCTCGGGGGAGCTGTTTTTT. The chain carries TRBV7-6 and TRBJ2-2; 16 positions match TRBD2. V lost 5 bases, J lost 8 bases, and 8 bases stayed unmatched. Per the germline V gene, CDR1 is SGHVS and CDR2 is FNYEAQ. The CDR3 is 17 residues long.

CDR3 bases: TGTGCCAGCAGTTCCTTTGGGGGAGGGACGACGAATGAGCAGTTCTTC. Translating gives CASSSFGGGTTNEQFF. This chain links TRBV6-5 with TRBJ2-1, with 7 bases that match TRBD2. There are 16 residues in the CDR3. Per the germline V gene, CDR1 is MNHEY and CDR2 is SVGAGI. Trimming took 4 bases from V and 7 from J; bases not matched to a gene: 13.